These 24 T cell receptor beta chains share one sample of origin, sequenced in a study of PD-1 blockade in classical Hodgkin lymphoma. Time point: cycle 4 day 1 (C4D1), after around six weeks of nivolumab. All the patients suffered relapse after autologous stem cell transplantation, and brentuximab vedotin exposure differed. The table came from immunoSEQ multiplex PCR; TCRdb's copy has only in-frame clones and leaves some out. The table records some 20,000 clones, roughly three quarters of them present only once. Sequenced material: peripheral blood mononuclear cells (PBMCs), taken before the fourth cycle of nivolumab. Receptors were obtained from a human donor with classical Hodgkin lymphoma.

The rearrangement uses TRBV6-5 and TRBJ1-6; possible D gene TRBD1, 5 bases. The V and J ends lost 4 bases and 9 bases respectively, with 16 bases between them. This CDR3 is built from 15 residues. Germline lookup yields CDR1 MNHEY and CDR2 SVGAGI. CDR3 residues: CASSSNQGVPSPLHF. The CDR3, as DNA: TGTGCCAGCAGTTCCAACCAAGGGGTCCCTTCACCCCTCCACTTT.

As DNA, the CDR3 is TGCGCCAGCAGCTTGGTAGCGGCAGGGAATGAGCAGTTCTTC. It specifies CASSLVAAGNEQFF. V usage is TRBV5-1 and J usage is TRBJ2-1; weak D call: TRBD2 (6 bases). Germline V gene sequence: CDR1 SGHRS, CDR2 YFSETQ. The CDR3 has 14 residues. The germline V and J ends were trimmed by 0 bases and 7 bases, with 11 bases remaining between them.

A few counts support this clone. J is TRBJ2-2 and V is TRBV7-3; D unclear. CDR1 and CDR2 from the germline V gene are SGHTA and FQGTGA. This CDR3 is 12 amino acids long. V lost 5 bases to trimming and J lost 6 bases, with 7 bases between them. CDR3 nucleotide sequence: TGTGCCAGCAGCCGCCCGCCCGGGGAGCTGTTTTTT. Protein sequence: CASSRPPGELFF.

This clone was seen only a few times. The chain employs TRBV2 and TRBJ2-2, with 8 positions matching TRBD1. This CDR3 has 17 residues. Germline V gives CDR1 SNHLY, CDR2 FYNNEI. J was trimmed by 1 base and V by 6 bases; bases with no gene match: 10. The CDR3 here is CASSLDPQGENTGELFF. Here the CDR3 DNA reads TGTGCCAGCAGCCTCGACCCACAGGGGGAGAACACCGGGGAGCTGTTTTTT.

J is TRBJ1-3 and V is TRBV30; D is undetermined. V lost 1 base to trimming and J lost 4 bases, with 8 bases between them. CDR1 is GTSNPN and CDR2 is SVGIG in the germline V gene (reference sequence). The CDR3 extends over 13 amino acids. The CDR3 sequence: CAWSATLGNTIYF. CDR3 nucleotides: TGTGCCTGGAGTGCTACACTGGGAAACACCATATATTTT.

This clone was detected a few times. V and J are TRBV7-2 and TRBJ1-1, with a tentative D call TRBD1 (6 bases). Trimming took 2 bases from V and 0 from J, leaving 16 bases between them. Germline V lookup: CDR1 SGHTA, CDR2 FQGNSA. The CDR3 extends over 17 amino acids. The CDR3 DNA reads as TGTGCCAGCAGCTTAATGGTAGGTGGACAGCTGAACACTGAAGCTTTCTTT. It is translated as CASSLMVGGQLNTEAFF. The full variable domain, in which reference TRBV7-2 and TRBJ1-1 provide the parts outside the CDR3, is GAGVSQSPSNKVTEKGKDVELRCDPISGHTALYWYRQSLGQGLEFLIYFQGNSAPDKSGLPSDRFSAERTGGSVSTLTIQRTQQEDSAVYLCASSLMVGGQLNTEAFFGQGTRLTVV.

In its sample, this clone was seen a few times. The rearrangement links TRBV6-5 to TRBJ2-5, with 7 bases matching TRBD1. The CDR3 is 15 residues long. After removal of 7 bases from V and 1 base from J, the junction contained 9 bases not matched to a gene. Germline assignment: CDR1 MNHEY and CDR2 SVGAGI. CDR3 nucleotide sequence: TGTGCCAGCAACTACCTGACAGGGTCCCAAGAGACCCAGTACTTC. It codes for CASNYLTGSQETQYF.

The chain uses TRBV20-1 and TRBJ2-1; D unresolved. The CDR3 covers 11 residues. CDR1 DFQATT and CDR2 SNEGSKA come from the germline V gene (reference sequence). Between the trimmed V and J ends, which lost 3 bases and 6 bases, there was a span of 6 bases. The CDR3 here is CSASPTNEQFF. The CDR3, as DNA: TGCAGTGCTAGCCCAACCAATGAGCAGTTCTTC.

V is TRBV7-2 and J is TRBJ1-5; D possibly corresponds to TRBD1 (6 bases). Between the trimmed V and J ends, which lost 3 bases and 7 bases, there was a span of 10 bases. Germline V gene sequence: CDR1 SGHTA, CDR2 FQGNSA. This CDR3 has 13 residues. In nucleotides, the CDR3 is TGTGCCAGCAGCTTGGGGGCTGGGCAGCCCCAGCATTTT. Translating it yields CASSLGAGQPQHF.

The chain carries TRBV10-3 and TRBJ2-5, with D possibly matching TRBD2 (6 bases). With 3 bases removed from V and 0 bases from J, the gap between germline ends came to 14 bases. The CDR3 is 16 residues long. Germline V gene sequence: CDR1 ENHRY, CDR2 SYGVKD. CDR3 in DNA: TGTGCCATCAGTGAACTAGCACAGAGGAACCAAGAGACCCAGTACTTC. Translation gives CAISELAQRNQETQYF.

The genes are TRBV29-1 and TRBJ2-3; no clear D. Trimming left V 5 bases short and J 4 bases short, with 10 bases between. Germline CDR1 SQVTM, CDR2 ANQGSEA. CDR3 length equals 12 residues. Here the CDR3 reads CSVQVAADTQYF. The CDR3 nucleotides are TGCAGCGTTCAGGTTGCCGCAGATACGCAGTATTTT.

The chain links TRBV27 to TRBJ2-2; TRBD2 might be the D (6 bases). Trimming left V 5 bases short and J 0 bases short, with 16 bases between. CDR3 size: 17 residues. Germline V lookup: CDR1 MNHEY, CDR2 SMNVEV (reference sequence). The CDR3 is CASSPPGLSSNTGELFF. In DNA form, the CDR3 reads TGTGCCAGCAGTCCTCCAGGACTATCCTCGAACACCGGGGAGCTGTTTTTT.

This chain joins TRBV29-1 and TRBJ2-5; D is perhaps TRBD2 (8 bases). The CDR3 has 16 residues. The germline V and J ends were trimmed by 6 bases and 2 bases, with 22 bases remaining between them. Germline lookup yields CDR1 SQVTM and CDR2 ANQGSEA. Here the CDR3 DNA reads TGCAGCGTCGCATCAGGGACTAGGGGGCCTCAAGAGACCCAGTACTTC. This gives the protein CSVASGTRGPQETQYF. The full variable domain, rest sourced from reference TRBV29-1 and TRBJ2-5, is SAVISQKPSRDICQRGTSLTIQCQVDSQVTMMFWYRQQPGQSLTLIATANQGSEATYESGFVIDKFPISRPNLTFSTLTVSNMSPEDSSIYLCSVASGTRGPQETQYFGPGTRLLVL.

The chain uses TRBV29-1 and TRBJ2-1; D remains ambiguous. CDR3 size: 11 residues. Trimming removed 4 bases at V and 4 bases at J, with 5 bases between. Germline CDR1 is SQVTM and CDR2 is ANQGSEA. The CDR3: CSVAGYNEQFF. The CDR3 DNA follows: TGCAGCGTTGCCGGGTACAATGAGCAGTTCTTC.

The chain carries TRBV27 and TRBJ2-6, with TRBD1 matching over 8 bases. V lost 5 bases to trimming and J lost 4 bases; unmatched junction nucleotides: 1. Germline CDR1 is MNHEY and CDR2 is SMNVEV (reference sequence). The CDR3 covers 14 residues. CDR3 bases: TGTGCCAGCAGTCGGGACAGGGGGGCCAACGTCCTGACTTTC. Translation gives CASSRDRGANVLTF.

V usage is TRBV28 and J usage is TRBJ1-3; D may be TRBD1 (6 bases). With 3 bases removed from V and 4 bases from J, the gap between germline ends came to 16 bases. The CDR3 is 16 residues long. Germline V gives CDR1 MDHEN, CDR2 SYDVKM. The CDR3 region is CASSFRTARIGNTIYF. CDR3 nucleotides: TGTGCCAGCAGTTTCAGGACAGCCCGAATAGGAAACACCATATATTTT. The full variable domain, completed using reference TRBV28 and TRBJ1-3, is DVKVTQSSRYLVKRTGEKVFLECVQDMDHENMFWYRQDPGLGLRLIYFSYDVKMKEKGDIPEGYSVSREKKERFSLILESASTNQTSMYLCASSFRTARIGNTIYFGEGSWLTVV.

The CDR3 nucleotides read TGTGCCAGCAGTCCCCACGCGTGGGGGAGTGAAGCTTTCTTT. This gives the protein CASSPHAWGSEAFF. The chain recombines TRBV6-5 with TRBJ1-1; maybe TRBD1 (5 bases). The CDR3 is made up of 14 amino acids. Germline V lookup: CDR1 MNHEY, CDR2 SVGAGI. V was shortened by 5 bases and J by 7 bases, with 17 bases between the two germline ends.

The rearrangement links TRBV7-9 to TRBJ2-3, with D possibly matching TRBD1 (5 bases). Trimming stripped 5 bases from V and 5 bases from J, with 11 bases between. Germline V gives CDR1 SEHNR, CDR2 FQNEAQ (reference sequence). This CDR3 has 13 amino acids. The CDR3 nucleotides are TGTGCCAGCAGCCCAGGGTGGGAAGATACGCAGTATTTT. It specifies CASSPGWEDTQYF.

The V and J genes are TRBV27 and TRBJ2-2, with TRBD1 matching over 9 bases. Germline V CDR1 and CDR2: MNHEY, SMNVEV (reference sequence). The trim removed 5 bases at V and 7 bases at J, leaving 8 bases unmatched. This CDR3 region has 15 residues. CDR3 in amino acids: CASSLPGQGIGELFF. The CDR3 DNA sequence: TGTGCCAGCAGTCTGCCGGGACAGGGAATCGGGGAGCTGTTTTTT.

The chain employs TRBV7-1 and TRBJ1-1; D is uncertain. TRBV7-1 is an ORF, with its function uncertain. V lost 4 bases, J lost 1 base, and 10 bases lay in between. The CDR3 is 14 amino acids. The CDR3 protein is CASSLGGKNTEAFF. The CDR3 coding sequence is TGTGCCAGCAGCTTAGGAGGTAAGAACACTGAAGCTTTCTTT.

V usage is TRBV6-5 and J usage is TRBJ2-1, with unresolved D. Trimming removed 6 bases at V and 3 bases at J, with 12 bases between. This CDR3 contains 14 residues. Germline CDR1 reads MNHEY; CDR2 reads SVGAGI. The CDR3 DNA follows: TGTGCCAGCAGCCGGGCGGCTTTCTACAATGAGCAGTTCTTC. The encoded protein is CASSRAAFYNEQFF.

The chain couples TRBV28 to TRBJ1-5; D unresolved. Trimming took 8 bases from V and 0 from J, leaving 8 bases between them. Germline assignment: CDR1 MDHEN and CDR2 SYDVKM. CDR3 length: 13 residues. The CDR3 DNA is TGTGCCAGCGTTCAATATAGCAATCAGCCCCAGCATTTT. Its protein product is CASVQYSNQPQHF.

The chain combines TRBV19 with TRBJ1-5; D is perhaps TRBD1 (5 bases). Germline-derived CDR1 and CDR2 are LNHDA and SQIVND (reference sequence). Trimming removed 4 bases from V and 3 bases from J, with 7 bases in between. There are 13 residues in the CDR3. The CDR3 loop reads CASSRDLNQPQHF. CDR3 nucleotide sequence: TGTGCCAGTAGTAGGGACCTCAATCAGCCCCAGCATTTT. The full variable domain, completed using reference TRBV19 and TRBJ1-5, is DGGITQSPKYLFRKEGQNVTLSCEQNLNHDAMYWYRQDPGQGLRLIYYSQIVNDFQKGDIAEGYSVSREKKESFPLTVTSAQKNPTAFYLCASSRDLNQPQHFGDGTRLSIL.

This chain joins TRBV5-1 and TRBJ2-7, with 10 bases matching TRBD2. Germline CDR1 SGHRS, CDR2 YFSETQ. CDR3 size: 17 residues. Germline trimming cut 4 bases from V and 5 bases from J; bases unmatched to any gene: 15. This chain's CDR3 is CASSPGLAVHPGNEQYF. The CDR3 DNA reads TGCGCCAGCAGCCCTGGACTAGCGGTTCACCCTGGGAACGAGCAGTACTTC.